These 20 T cell receptor beta chains were all obtained from the same sample, sequenced in a study of CD8+ T cells in alopecia areata. As for treatment: oral pan-JAK inhibitor, 5-10 mg twice daily. The authors extracted RNA and reverse transcribed it into cDNA as the sequencing template. Here immunoSEQ multiplex PCR was the method, and the copy in TCRdb shows in-frame clones only, minus some. The sample includes roughly 110,000 clones, roughly 50% of them seen just once. The sequencing used CD8+ T cells sorted from blood, collected at week 24, from a patient treated with tofacitinib. The receptors here all came from a human donor with alopecia areata.

The genes are TRBV18 and TRBJ2-3; TRBD1 or TRBD2 may be the D gene (5 bases each). V lost 7 bases and J lost 1, with 18 bases in between. CDR3 size: 16 residues. CDR1 and CDR2 (germline): KGHSH, LQKENI. CDR3 sequence reads: CASFRPEGPGTDTQYF. The CDR3 nucleotides are TGTGCCAGCTTCCGACCAGAGGGACCCGGCACAGATACGCAGTATTTT.

The chain recombines TRBV18 with TRBJ2-2; TRBD1 aligns across 7 bases. J gave up 0 bases and V 5 bases, and 3 bases lay outside the gene matches. Germline values: CDR1 KGHSH, CDR2 LQKENI. This CDR3 has 15 amino acids. As DNA, the CDR3 is TGTGCCAGCTCATCTGGGACAGCGAACACCGGGGAGCTGTTTTTT. This sequence encodes CASSSGTANTGELFF.

The chain joins TRBV5-6 to TRBJ2-7; D might be TRBD1 (6 bases). This CDR3 contains 15 residues. Trimming pared 4 bases from V and 2 bases from J, leaving 16 bases between. CDR1 SGHDT and CDR2 YYEEEE come from the germline V gene. The CDR3 DNA reads as TGTGCCAGCAGCAATCCTTACAGGGCCCCCTACGAGCAGTACTTC. Translated: CASSNPYRAPYEQYF.

The chain uses TRBV6-4 and TRBJ2-2, with 7 bases lining up with TRBD2. CDR1 is MRHNA, CDR2 SNTAGT, per germline. The CDR3 is 15 residues long. Trimming removed 3 bases from V and 0 bases from J; junction bases left unmatched: 1. The chain's CDR3 is CASSEGLANTGELFF. CDR3 nucleotide sequence: TGTGCCAGCAGTGAAGGACTAGCGAACACCGGGGAGCTGTTTTTT.

This clone was seen only a few times. J is TRBJ1-1 and V is TRBV11-2, with D unclear. Trimming left V 3 bases short and J 1 base short, with 9 bases between. The CDR3 runs 14 residues. Germline CDR1 and CDR2: SGHAT and FQNNGV. The CDR3 DNA reads as TGTGCCAGCAGCTTGGCCCCTGGGAACACTGAAGCTTTCTTT. Protein sequence: CASSLAPGNTEAFF.

This chain links TRBV5-1 with TRBJ1-5, with TRBD1 as a possible D gene (6 bases). Trimming cost V 3 bases and J 5 bases, with 15 bases left between them. Looked up from germline, CDR1 is SGHRS and CDR2 is YFSETQ. This CDR3 is 15 amino acids long. CDR3 bases: TGCGCCAGCAGCTCCCTACAGGGTCGGGATCAGCCCCAGCATTTT. Translating it yields CASSSLQGRDQPQHF.

This clone was seen more than once but under ten times. The junction differs from germline at one of its ends, possibly a read error. V usage is TRBV7-9 and J usage is TRBJ2-2; the D is unclear. CDR3 length equals 14 residues. From germline, CDR1 is SEHNR and CDR2 FQNEAQ (reference sequence). CDR3 sequence (DNA): TGTGCCAGCAGCTTAGGGCCCAACAGCGGGGAGCTGTTTTTT. Residues: CASSLGPNSGELFF.

The rearrangement links TRBV27 to TRBJ2-2; no clear D. Trimming removed 5 bases from V and 8 bases from J, with 12 bases in between. The CDR3 has 13 amino acids. Germline CDR1 is MNHEY and CDR2 is SMNVEV (reference sequence). The CDR3 protein is CASSQPLLGELFF. In DNA form, the CDR3 reads TGTGCCAGCAGTCAGCCCCTTCTGGGGGAGCTGTTTTTT.

V gene TRBV7-2 combines with J gene TRBJ1-1, with 9 nucleotides matching TRBD1. In germline, CDR1 is SGHTA, CDR2 FQGNSA. V lost 5 bases to trimming and J lost 0 bases; unmatched junction nucleotides: 10. The CDR3 consists of 17 residues. CDR3 in amino acids: CASSPRQGVFMNTEAFF. The CDR3 nucleotides read TGTGCCAGCAGCCCTCGACAGGGGGTATTCATGAACACTGAAGCTTTCTTT.

The chain links TRBV15 to TRBJ2-1, with TRBD2 identical over 10 bases. This CDR3 is built from 15 residues. Germline-derived CDR1 and CDR2 are LNHNV and YYDKDF (reference sequence). The ends lost 3 bases at V and 6 bases at J; junction bases unmatched: 5. In DNA form, the CDR3 reads TGTGCCACCAGCAGCCCAGCGGGGGGGGTCAATGAGCAGTTCTTC. Protein product: CATSSPAGGVNEQFF.

This clone appeared once. V and J are TRBV5-4 and TRBJ2-7, with TRBD2 matching 9 bases. V trimming: 0 bases; J trimming: 5 bases; junction bases outside the gene matches: 15. The CDR3 loop spans 18 amino acids. Looked up from germline, CDR1 is SGHNT and CDR2 is YYREEE (reference sequence). This CDR3 is CASSLGSGGTVSHDEQYF. The CDR3 DNA follows: TGTGCCAGCAGCTTGGGGAGCGGGGGGACGGTCTCGCACGACGAGCAGTACTTC.

V gene TRBV7-8 combines with J gene TRBJ2-7; TRBD2 matches 9 bases. Trimming at V came to 5 bases and at J to 4 bases, leaving 3 bases not matched to a gene. Germline V gene data show CDR1 as SGHVS and CDR2 as FQNEAQ. The CDR3 extends over 13 amino acids. The CDR3 loop reads CASSGTSKYEQYF. The CDR3 nucleotides are TGTGCCAGCAGCGGGACTAGCAAGTACGAGCAGTACTTC.

V usage is TRBV27 and J usage is TRBJ2-1; 9 bases fit TRBD1. The CDR3 sequence is 15 residues long. The germline V gene has CDR1 MNHEY and CDR2 SMNVEV (reference sequence). J lost 8 bases, V lost 6 bases, and 11 bases had no gene match. The CDR3 sequence is CASRQGQGVFYEQFF. CDR3 DNA: TGTGCCAGCAGACAGGGACAGGGTGTTTTCTATGAGCAGTTCTTC.

The CDR3 spells CASSETSGDNEQFF. CDR3 nucleotide sequence: TGTGCCAGCAGCGAGACTAGCGGAGACAATGAGCAGTTCTTC. The genes are TRBV27 and TRBJ2-1; 9 bases line up with TRBD2. The CDR3 is 14 residues long. J was trimmed by 5 bases and V by 6 bases; bases with no gene match: 5. Per the germline V gene, CDR1 is MNHEY and CDR2 is SMNVEV (reference sequence).

The chain joins TRBV5-1 to TRBJ2-1; the D gene is possibly TRBD2 (6 bases). This CDR3 comprises 16 residues. Trimming left V 4 bases short and J 2 bases short, with 16 bases between. Germline CDR1 reads SGHRS; CDR2 reads YFSETQ. The CDR3 sequence: CASSPLGLPTYNEQFF. The CDR3 coding sequence is TGCGCCAGCAGCCCTTTGGGACTCCCAACCTACAATGAGCAGTTCTTC.

This chain uses TRBV30 with TRBJ1-2; 8 bases map to TRBD1. CDR1 GTSNPN and CDR2 SVGIG come from the germline V gene (reference sequence). Losses at the gene ends were 5 bases for V and 2 bases for J; bases not matched to a gene: 10. The CDR3 is 15 residues long. For the CDR3, the DNA is TGTGCCTGGGGGAAGCCTAACAGGGGGAACTATGGCTACACCTTC. Translating it yields CAWGKPNRGNYGYTF.

This chain connects TRBV6-5 to TRBJ2-5; D possibly corresponds to TRBD2 (6 bases). Per the germline V gene, CDR1 is MNHEY and CDR2 is SVGAGI. Trimming stripped 8 bases from V and 5 bases from J, with 21 bases between. The CDR3 runs 15 residues. CDR3 DNA: TGTGCCAGCCACAATCTAAGTGGAGGGGTGGAGACCCAGTACTTC. Protein sequence: CASHNLSGGVETQYF.

The rearrangement links TRBV5-1 to TRBJ2-3; 7 bases match TRBD2. CDR1 SGHRS and CDR2 YFSETQ come from the germline V gene. The CDR3 extends over 14 amino acids. J lost 3 bases, V lost 4 bases, and 5 bases had no gene match. CDR3 coding DNA: TGCGCCAGCAGCCCGGGGGGTAGTACAGATACGCAGTATTTT. It encodes CASSPGGSTDTQYF.

V usage is TRBV12-5 and J usage is TRBJ2-2; 9 bases match TRBD2. The germline V gene encodes CDR1 LGHNT and CDR2 FRNRAP. With 6 bases clipped from V and 1 base from J, the junction kept 18 bases outside the gene matches. This CDR3 is 20 amino acids long. The CDR3 is CASGRRLIAGAQKNTGELFF. In DNA form, the CDR3 reads TGTGCTAGTGGCCGCCGACTTATAGCGGGGGCCCAAAAGAACACCGGGGAGCTGTTTTTT.

Here the CDR3 DNA reads TGTGCCAGCAGCTCCGGGACGGGGAGCTCCTACGAGCAGTACTTC. This sequence encodes CASSSGTGSSYEQYF. J is TRBJ2-7 and V is TRBV5-6; TRBD1 or TRBD2 may be the D gene (5 bases each). Germline CDR1 and CDR2: SGHDT and YYEEEE. The CDR3 extends over 15 amino acids. V shed 3 bases and J shed 0 bases, with 13 bases lying between them.